This T cell receptor beta chain was captured in a study of cytomegalovirus exposure and HLA in healthy donors. The overall study: Per a later analysis, the roughly 680 first-cohort and some 110 validation repertoires shared one platform. The study's findings and limits: Most TCR sequences proved rare, with some public TCRs found in many donors.

The CDR3 has 14 amino acids. Germline CDR1 reads KGHSH; CDR2 reads LQKENI. The V gene end was trimmed by 4 bases and the J gene end by 0 bases; junction bases not matched to a gene: 3. The donors were part of the validation cohort of 100 to 150 subjects. That cohort was separate from the first cohort, which comprised 500 to 700 subjects. Note on this clone: No antigen is known for it.

Using immunoSEQ multiplex PCR, the repertoire was profiled, and TCRdb retains in-frame clones only, with some absent. The table has a few hundred thousand clones, 70% to 90% seen once. The rearrangement links TRBV18 to TRBJ2-7, with 7 bases that match TRBD2. This receptor was taken from a woman aged 18-35 years in good health and CMV-seronegative. Sample: PBMCs. The DNA of the CDR3 is TGTGCCAGCTCACGTGGCGGGAGCTCCTACGAGCAGTACTTC. Translation: CASSRGGSSYEQYF. The variable domain in full, with the rest retrieved from reference TRBV18 and TRBJ2-7, is NAGVMQNPRHLVRRRGQEARLRCSPMKGHSHVYWYRQLPEEGLKFMVYLQKENIIDESGMPKERFSAEFPKEGPSILRIQQVVRGDSAAYFCASSRGGSSYEQYFGPGTRLTVT.